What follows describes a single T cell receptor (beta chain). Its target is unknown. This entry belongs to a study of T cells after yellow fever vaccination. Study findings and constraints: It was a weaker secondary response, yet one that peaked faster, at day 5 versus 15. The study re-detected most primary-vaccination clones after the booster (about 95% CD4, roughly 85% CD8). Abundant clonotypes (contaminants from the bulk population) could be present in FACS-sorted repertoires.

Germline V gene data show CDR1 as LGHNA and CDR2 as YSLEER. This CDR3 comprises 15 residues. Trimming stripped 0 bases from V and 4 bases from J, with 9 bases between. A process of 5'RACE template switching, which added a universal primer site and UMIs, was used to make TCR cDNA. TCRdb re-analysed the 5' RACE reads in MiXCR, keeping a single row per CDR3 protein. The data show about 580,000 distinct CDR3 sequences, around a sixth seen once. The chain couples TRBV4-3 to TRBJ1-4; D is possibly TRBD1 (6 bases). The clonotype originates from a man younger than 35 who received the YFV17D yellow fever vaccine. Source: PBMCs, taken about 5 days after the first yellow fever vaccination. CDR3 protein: CASSQDKQGNEKLFF. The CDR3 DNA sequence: TGCGCCAGCAGCCAAGATAAACAGGGTAATGAAAAACTGTTTTTT.